These T cell receptor beta chains were read from a single sample in a study of blood T cell repertoires in COVID-19. The protocol was immunoSEQ multiplex PCR, while the TCRdb copy is restricted to in-frame clones and leaves out a portion. This table holds around 190,000 clones, 65% to 90% found once. What was sequenced was peripheral blood. These receptors were taken from a man in his fifties or sixties with active or convalescent COVID-19. Both conserved end residues are part of each CDR3. The D gene is left open where the match is weak. Clone size, where shown, is once, few, many, or a class for clones that have expanded.

v_gene	j_gene	abundance	d_gene	CDR3nt	CDR3aa
TRBV3-1/TRBV3-2	TRBJ2-1	NA	TRBD1	TGTGCCAGCAGCCCATGGGCAGGGGGCTCCTACAATGAGCAGTTCTTC	CASSPWAGGSYNEQFF
TRBV19	TRBJ2-2	NA	TRBD1	TGTGCCAGTAGCCAGGGGGCCGGGGAGCTGTTTTTT	CASSQGAGELFF
TRBV28	TRBJ2-4	NA	TRBD1	TGTGCCAGCGAGGGGGCAGGAAAAGAGTACTTC	CASEGAGKEYF
TRBV6-1	TRBJ2-3	NA	TRBD1	TGTGCCAGCAGTGAAGCCGGGGGACAGGGGACAGATACGCAGTATTTT	CASSEAGGQGTDTQYF
TRBV7-2	TRBJ1-3	NA	TRBD1	TGTGCCAGCAGCTTACAGGGGGCGTTGGGAGACACCATATATTTT	CASSLQGALGDTIYF
TRBV6-5	TRBJ1-3	NA	TRBD1	TGTGCCAGCAGAAGTACAGGGGGAGGAAACACCATATATTTT	CASRSTGGGNTIYF
TRBV6-6	TRBJ2-1	NA	TRBD2	TGTGCCAGCAGACCTAGCGGGAGCTCCTACAATGAGCAGTTCTTC	CASRPSGSSYNEQFF
TRBV4-1	TRBJ2-2	NA	NA	TGCGCCAGCAGCACAAATCCGGGTCTTATCACCGGGGAGCTGTTTTTT	CASSTNPGLITGELFF
TRBV9	TRBJ1-1	NA	NA	TGTGCCAGCAGCGGAAAAGGGGGGGCGAACACTGAAGCTTTCTTT	CASSGKGGANTEAFF
TRBV28	TRBJ2-1	NA	TRBD1	TGTGCCAGCAGTAAACTGGGACAGGGGCGGGTTGAGCAGTTCTTC	CASSKLGQGRVEQFF
TRBV11-2	TRBJ2-1	few	NA	TGTGCCAGCAGACACCCGCTGTCCGGGAGCGATGAGCAGTTCTTC	CASRHPLSGSDEQFF
TRBV6-5	TRBJ1-1	NA	NA	TGTGCCAGCAGTTATCCATCGGGGAGGGTGGGAGCTTTCTTT	CASSYPSGRVGAFF
TRBV4-3	TRBJ2-6	NA	TRBD1	TGCGCCAGCAGCCAAGAACCAGGACAGGGGGCCTCTGGGGCCAACGTCCTGACTTTC	CASSQEPGQGASGANVLTF
TRBV5-6	TRBJ1-6	NA	NA	TGTGCCAGCAGCATCGATAATTCACCCCTCCACTTT	CASSIDNSPLHF
TRBV5-1	TRBJ1-2	NA	TRBD1	TGCGCCAGCAGCTTGGGTACAGGGGTTGAGTCTGATGGCTACACCTTC	CASSLGTGVESDGYTF
TRBV6-4	TRBJ2-1	NA	NA	TGTGCCAGCACTCCAGAATTCAATGAGCAGTTCTTC	CASTPEFNEQFF
TRBV15	TRBJ1-4	NA	NA	TGTGCCACCAGCAGAGATAAAACGGCTAATGAAAAACTGTTTTTT	CATSRDKTANEKLFF
TRBV5-1	TRBJ1-4	NA	TRBD1	TGCGCCAGCAGCTTGGATGGCAGGGGGCCGGGTGAAAAACTGTTTTTT	CASSLDGRGPGEKLFF
TRBV5-1	TRBJ2-2	NA	NA	TGCGCCAGCAGCTTGGCCAGTCATTCACCCGGGGAGCTGTTTTTT	CASSLASHSPGELFF
TRBV21-1	TRBJ2-6	NA	NA	TGTGCCAGCAGCACGTCCGGTAGCGGGAGGCACACTGGGGCCAACGTCCTGACTTTC	CASSTSGSGRHTGANVLTF
TRBV6-5	TRBJ1-2	NA	TRBD1	TGTGCCAGCAGTTACGACAGGGGAAGGGGCTACACCTTC	CASSYDRGRGYTF
TRBV5-1	TRBJ2-7	NA	TRBD1	TGCGCCAGCAGGGAGGGGACAGGGGTTGACGAGCAGTACTTC	CASREGTGVDEQYF
TRBV14	TRBJ1-6	once	NA	TGTGCCAGCAGCCAACTGGGCTCACCCCTCCACTTT	CASSQLGSPLHF
TRBV25-1	TRBJ1-6	NA	NA	TGTGCCAGCAGTGAAGCAGGGTTAGGCGATAATTCACCCCTCCACTTT	CASSEAGLGDNSPLHF
TRBV6-6	TRBJ2-7	NA	NA	TGTGCCAGCAGTCGCCTATTAAAACAGGGTTACTCCTACGAGCAGTACTTC	CASSRLLKQGYSYEQYF
TRBV3-1/TRBV3-2	TRBJ2-1	NA	NA	TGTGCCAGCCAACCGGGCAGGGGAAAGGATGAGCAGTTCTTC	CASQPGRGKDEQFF
TRBV29-1	TRBJ1-1	NA	NA	TGCAGCGTTGCCTTCCAACAGGGCCTTACTAGGCAGAACACTGAAGCTTTCTTT	CSVAFQQGLTRQNTEAFF
TRBV10-3	TRBJ2-2	NA	TRBD2	TGTGCCTCCACCGGGACTAGCGGGAGGGAAAACACCGGGGAGCTGTTTTTT	CASTGTSGRENTGELFF
TRBV28	TRBJ1-6	NA	TRBD1	TGTGCCAGCAGAGGGACAGGGGAATCCTATAATTCACCCCTCCACTTT	CASRGTGESYNSPLHF
TRBV2	TRBJ1-2	many	NA	TGTGCCAGCAGTGAAACGTCAGAATTATCTAGTGGCTACACCTTC	CASSETSELSSGYTF
TRBV24-1	TRBJ1-2	NA	NA	TGTGCCACCAGTGACAACCGACAGACCTCCAACTATGGCTACACCTTC	CATSDNRQTSNYGYTF
TRBV5-4	TRBJ1-2	NA	NA	TGTGCCAGCAGCCCACCTGGTTCAGGTGGCCTCTATGGCTACACCTTC	CASSPPGSGGLYGYTF
TRBV19	TRBJ2-2	few	NA	TGTGCCAGTAGTCTGACAGTGAACACCGGGGAGCTGTTTTTT	CASSLTVNTGELFF
TRBV14	TRBJ2-1	NA	NA	TGTGCCAGCAGCCAAGCCGGGGTAGTAGTCTATGAGCAGTTCTTC	CASSQAGVVVYEQFF
TRBV5-6	TRBJ1-4	few	NA	TGTGCCAGCACCCGGGGGGGCAGGGGCGATGCGAATGAAAAACTGTTTTTT	CASTRGGRGDANEKLFF
TRBV28	TRBJ2-7	NA	NA	TGTGCCAGCAGTTTAGCAGGGAATATAGGCGAGCAGTACTTC	CASSLAGNIGEQYF
TRBV5-5	TRBJ1-2	NA	NA	TGTGCCAGCAGCTTGTTTTGGCCAGGGGCGAAGGATGGCTACACCTTC	CASSLFWPGAKDGYTF
TRBV19	TRBJ1-3	once	NA	TGTGCCAGTAGTCGCTTCTCGGGGGGCACCGGAAACACCATATATTTT	CASSRFSGGTGNTIYF
TRBV30	TRBJ1-2	NA	NA	TGTGCCTGGAGAAAACATGTGTCCTATGGCTACACCTTC	CAWRKHVSYGYTF
TRBV28	TRBJ2-1	NA	TRBD2	TGTGCCAGCAGTTTAGCGGGGGGGTCCTACAATGAGCAGTTCTTC	CASSLAGGSYNEQFF
TRBV7-9	TRBJ1-1	NA	TRBD1	TGTGCCAGCAGCGACAGGGCCTCAATGAACACTGAAGCTTTCTTT	CASSDRASMNTEAFF
TRBV3-1/TRBV3-2	TRBJ1-2	NA	TRBD1	TGTGCCAGCAGCCAGGACAGGCGAGGCTATGGCTACACCTTC	CASSQDRRGYGYTF
TRBV12-3/TRBV12-4	TRBJ2-7	NA	NA	TGTGCCAGCAGTTCTCTATCTTCCTACGAGCAGTACTTC	CASSSLSSYEQYF
TRBV6-1	TRBJ2-7	NA	NA	TGTGCCAGCAGTGAACCGGGTCTTTTAGTATCCTACGAGCAGTACTTC	CASSEPGLLVSYEQYF
TRBV6-5	TRBJ1-5	NA	TRBD1	TGTGCCAGCAGTTCCCTGACAGGGTTCGGCAATCAGCCCCAGCATTTT	CASSSLTGFGNQPQHF
TRBV6-5	TRBJ2-3	NA	TRBD1	TGTGCCAGCAGTAAGACAGGGGACACAGATACGCAGTATTTT	CASSKTGDTDTQYF
TRBV6-5	TRBJ2-5	NA	NA	TGTGCCAGCAGTTACTCTCCAGGGGACCTCCAAGAGACCCAGTACTTC	CASSYSPGDLQETQYF
TRBV4-3	TRBJ1-4	once	TRBD1	TGCGCCAGCAGCCAAGATCTACAGGGGTGGGAAAAACTGTTTTTT	CASSQDLQGWEKLFF
TRBV29-1	TRBJ2-3	NA	TRBD1	TGCAGCGTTGGACGACAGGGGGTCGCAGATACGCAGTATTTT	CSVGRQGVADTQYF
TRBV5-5	TRBJ1-2	once	NA	TGTGCCAGCAGCGCCGGGCAGGGAAATAACTATGGCTACACCTTC	CASSAGQGNNYGYTF
TRBV7-2	TRBJ1-2	NA	TRBD1	TGTGCCAGCAGCGAGGACAGGGTCGACTATGGCTACACCTTC	CASSEDRVDYGYTF
TRBV25-1	TRBJ1-1	NA	NA	TGTGCCAGCAGTGAATATGAGCAGGCCCCCTCGATGAACACTGAAGCTTTCTTT	CASSEYEQAPSMNTEAFF
TRBV7-3	TRBJ2-3	NA	NA	TGTGCCAGCAGCTCATCGGGAAGCACAGATACGCAGTATTTT	CASSSSGSTDTQYF
TRBV5-1	TRBJ2-3	few	NA	TGCGCCAGCAGCTTGGATGCGGGGGCAGTAGATACGCAGTATTTT	CASSLDAGAVDTQYF
TRBV28	TRBJ1-3	NA	NA	TGTGCCAGCAGGATACAGGGAAACACCATATATTTT	CASRIQGNTIYF
TRBV9	TRBJ2-4	NA	NA	TGTGCCAGCAGCGAGGGGGTTGAAAACATTCAGTACTTC	CASSEGVENIQYF
TRBV19	TRBJ1-4	NA	NA	TGTGCCAGTAGTTCGCGGACAGCGCTAAATGAAAAACTGTTTTTT	CASSSRTALNEKLFF
TRBV6-5	TRBJ2-3	NA	NA	TGTGCCAGCACTCTCGGGTGGGGCACAGATACGCAGTATTTT	CASTLGWGTDTQYF
TRBV30	TRBJ1-6	NA	NA	TGTGCCTGGAGTGTAGAGGGTTCCTCACCCCTCCACTTT	CAWSVEGSSPLHF
TRBV7-3	TRBJ2-5	NA	TRBD1	TGTGCCAGCAGCATGGGACAGGGGGCTGGGGAGACCCAGTACTTC	CASSMGQGAGETQYF